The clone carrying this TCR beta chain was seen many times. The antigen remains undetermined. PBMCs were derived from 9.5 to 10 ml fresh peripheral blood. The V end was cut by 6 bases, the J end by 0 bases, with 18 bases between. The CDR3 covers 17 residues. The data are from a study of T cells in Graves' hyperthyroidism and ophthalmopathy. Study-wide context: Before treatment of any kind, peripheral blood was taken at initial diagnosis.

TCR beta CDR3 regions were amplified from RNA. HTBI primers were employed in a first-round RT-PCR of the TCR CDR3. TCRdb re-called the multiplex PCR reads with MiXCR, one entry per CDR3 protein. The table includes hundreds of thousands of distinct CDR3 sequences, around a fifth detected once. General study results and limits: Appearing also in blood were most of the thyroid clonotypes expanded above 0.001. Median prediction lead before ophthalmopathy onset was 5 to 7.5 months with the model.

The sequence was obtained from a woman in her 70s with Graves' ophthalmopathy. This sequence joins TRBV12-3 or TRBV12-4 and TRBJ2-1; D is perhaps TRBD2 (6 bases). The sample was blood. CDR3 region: CASSPTSTYSSYNEQFF. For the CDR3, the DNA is TGTGCCAGCAGCCCAACTAGCACGTATAGCTCCTACAATGAGCAGTTCTTC.